Presented here are 18 T cell receptor beta chains from one specimen sequenced in a study of STAT3 mutations in large granular lymphocyte leukemia. Assay: immunoSEQ multiplex PCR; the TCRdb copy retains only in-frame clones and omits some. The repertoire has approximately 22,000 clones, approximately 94% of them found once; the top ten carry about 6.8%. Study results and limitations: At least one immunodominant TCR beta clonotype appeared in every T-cell large granular lymphocyte leukemia patient.

Their antigen targets remain unknown. The sequencing sample was made of peripheral blood mononuclear cells. The source is a man in his forties with T-cell large granular lymphocyte leukemia. Some clones in this sample may be carry-over from other donors' samples.

V and J are TRBV20-1 and TRBJ2-5; D is uncertain. The ends were cut back, 3 bases at V and 5 bases at J, with 7 bases in the middle. CDR3 length: 11 residues. CDR1 and CDR2 from the germline V gene are DFQATT and SNEGSKA (reference sequence). The CDR3 spells CSASFGETQYF. CDR3 in DNA: TGCAGTGCTAGTTTCGGGGAGACCCAGTACTTC.

The chain links TRBV19 to TRBJ1-1; 7 nucleotides align to TRBD1. The CDR3 covers 14 residues. The V segment lost 2 bases and the J segment 5 bases; nucleotides outside the gene matches: 5. Germline V CDR1 and CDR2: LNHDA, SQIVND (reference sequence). CDR3 sequence: CASSIKGAKTEAFF. DNA of the CDR3: TGTGCCAGTAGTATAAAGGGGGCTAAAACTGAAGCTTTCTTT.

This chain connects TRBV5-1 to TRBJ2-6; D remains ambiguous. Trimming stripped 5 bases from V and 4 bases from J, with 19 bases between. The CDR3 spans 17 residues. Germline assignment: CDR1 SGHRS and CDR2 YFSETQ. The CDR3 DNA follows: TGCGCCAGCAGTCCGCAAGGGCTAGGTTTGGGGGCCAACGTCCTGACTTTC. Residues: CASSPQGLGLGANVLTF.

This chain joins TRBV5-1 and TRBJ2-7; 9 positions agree with TRBD2. Per the germline V gene, CDR1 is SGHRS and CDR2 is YFSETQ. Trimming removed 0 bases from V and 6 bases from J; junction bases left unmatched: 10. CDR3 size: 16 residues. In DNA form, the CDR3 reads TGCGCCAGCAGCTTGGAGGGGCGGGGGGGCCGCACCGAGCAGTACTTC. Its protein is CASSLEGRGGRTEQYF.

The chain uses TRBV7-9 and TRBJ1-1, with D unclear. V lost 0 bases and J lost 5, with 7 bases in between. Per the germline V gene, CDR1 is SEHNR and CDR2 is FQNEAQ (reference sequence). The CDR3 has 13 residues. DNA of the CDR3: TGTGCCAGCAGCTTAGCGACTACAACTGAAGCTTTCTTT. Amino acids: CASSLATTTEAFF.

V and J are TRBV7-9 and TRBJ1-6, with D unclear. The CDR3 extends over 17 amino acids. Trimming shortened V by 1 base and J by 10 bases, and 20 bases separated the two germline ends. Germline loops: CDR1 SEHNR, CDR2 FQNEAQ (reference sequence). Here the CDR3 reads CASSLGQAVDRHSPLHF. The CDR3 region has the DNA TGTGCCAGCAGCTTAGGGCAGGCGGTCGACCGACACTCACCCCTCCACTTT.

The chain combines TRBV29-1 with TRBJ2-7; 13 bases map to TRBD2. CDR1 is SQVTM and CDR2 is ANQGSEA in the germline V gene. V trimming: 4 bases; J trimming: 4 bases; junction bases outside the gene matches: 1. The CDR3 covers 13 residues. CDR3 protein: CSVGLAGGYEQYF. The CDR3 nucleotides are TGCAGCGTTGGACTAGCGGGGGGATACGAGCAGTACTTC.

This chain uses TRBV30 with TRBJ1-5; D remains unclear. This CDR3 is built from 13 residues. V was trimmed by 0 bases and J by 10 bases, leaving 13 bases between them. Germline lookup yields CDR1 GTSNPN and CDR2 SVGIG (reference sequence). The CDR3 spells CAWSVGGRQPQHF. Written as DNA, the CDR3 is TGTGCCTGGAGTGTAGGTGGCCGGCAACCCCAGCATTTT.

The rearrangement links TRBV30 to TRBJ2-2; D gene ambiguous. Germline V CDR1 and CDR2: GTSNPN, SVGIG (reference sequence). The CDR3 sequence is 13 residues long. Trimming took off 1 base at V and 5 bases at J, with 8 bases between the two ends. The CDR3 coding sequence is TGTGCCTGGAGTGGAAGTTGGACCGGGGAGCTGTTTTTT. Its translation: CAWSGSWTGELFF.

CDR3 sequence (DNA): TGTGCCAGCAGCTTGCAGGGAGAAAAACTGTTTTTT. It yields the protein CASSLQGEKLFF. The rearrangement uses TRBV5-4 and TRBJ1-4; D possibly corresponds to TRBD1 (5 bases). V gave up 1 base and J gave up 8 bases, with 6 bases separating them. The CDR3 has 12 residues. Germline V gene lookup returns CDR1 SGHNT and CDR2 YYREEE (reference sequence).

With respect to this clone: This sample includes further DNA sequences coding for the same CDR3. V usage is TRBV18 and J usage is TRBJ2-5; D might be TRBD2 (5 bases). Trimming removed 6 bases from V and 5 bases from J, with 10 bases in between. The CDR3 has 12 residues. The V gene's germline CDR1 is KGHSH and CDR2 LQKENI. Here the CDR3 reads CASSPPGETQYF. In nucleotides, the CDR3 is TGTGCCAGCTCCCCCCCGGGGGAGACCCAGTACTTC.

The V gene is TRBV30, the J gene TRBJ1-2, with 7 bases aligning to TRBD1. Germline CDR1 GTSNPN, CDR2 SVGIG (reference sequence). The length of the CDR3 is 13 residues. The V segment lost 5 bases and the J segment 4 bases; nucleotides outside the gene matches: 7. The CDR3 DNA follows: TGTGCCTGGGAACAGGGGTCGGGCTATGGCTACACCTTC. Amino acid sequence: CAWEQGSGYGYTF.

The chain uses TRBV7-2 and TRBJ1-1, with 9 bases fitting TRBD1. This CDR3 spans 13 amino acids. The germline V gene encodes CDR1 SGHTA and CDR2 FQGNSA. Trimming cost V 9 bases and J 3 bases; bases outside gene matches: 5. The CDR3 protein is CASKRQGDTEAFF. The CDR3 DNA is TGTGCCAGTAAAAGACAGGGGGACACTGAAGCTTTCTTT. The whole variable domain, remainder taken from reference TRBV7-2 and TRBJ1-1, is GAGVSQSPSNKVTEKGKDVELRCDPISGHTALYWYRQSLGQGLEFLIYFQGNSAPDKSGLPSDRFSAERTGGSVSTLTIQRTQQEDSAVYLCASKRQGDTEAFFGQGTRLTVV.

The chain recombines TRBV5-1 with TRBJ1-3; D gene uncertain. This CDR3 is built from 16 residues. From germline, CDR1 is SGHRS and CDR2 YFSETQ. Trimming stripped 0 bases from V and 0 bases from J, with 10 bases between. The CDR3 loop reads CASSLVNMVSGNTIYF. CDR3 DNA sequence: TGCGCCAGCAGCTTGGTCAATATGGTCTCTGGAAACACCATATATTTT.

The chain employs TRBV19 and TRBJ1-4; 10 bases are a match to TRBD1. The V segment lost 6 bases and the J segment 7 bases; nucleotides outside the gene matches: 11. The germline gives CDR1 LNHDA, CDR2 SQIVND (reference sequence). This CDR3 is built from 16 residues. CDR3 DNA: TGTGCCAGTAGCCAGACCGCCGGGACAGGGGCTGAAAAACTGTTTTTT. Translating gives CASSQTAGTGAEKLFF. Filled out from reference TRBV19 and TRBJ1-4, the complete variable domain reads DGGITQSPKYLFRKEGQNVTLSCEQNLNHDAMYWYRQDPGQGLRLIYYSQIVNDFQKGDIAEGYSVSREKKESFPLTVTSAQKNPTAFYLCASSQTAGTGAEKLFFGSGTQLSVL.

The chain combines TRBV2 with TRBJ2-5; D is undetermined. Germline V lookup: CDR1 SNHLY, CDR2 FYNNEI. The CDR3 is made up of 12 amino acids. The ends were cut back, 3 bases at V and 2 bases at J, with 4 bases in the middle. CDR3: CASSEQQETQYF. Here the CDR3 DNA reads TGTGCCAGCAGTGAGCAGCAAGAGACCCAGTACTTC.

The CDR3 loop reads CASSFVDSGQGGGYTF. In DNA, the CDR3 is TGCGCCAGCAGTTTTGTTGATTCGGGACAGGGTGGCGGCTACACCTTC. This chain joins TRBV5-1 and TRBJ1-2; 9 bases agree with TRBD1. The CDR3 runs to 16 residues. Germline CDR1 and CDR2: SGHRS and YFSETQ. The trim removed 5 bases at V and 8 bases at J, leaving 16 bases unmatched. The full variable domain, with the rest looked up from reference TRBV5-1 and TRBJ1-2, is KAGVTQTPRYLIKTRGQQVTLSCSPISGHRSVSWYQQTPGQGLQFLFEYFSETQRNKGNFPGRFSGRQFSNSRSEMNVSTLELGDSALYLCASSFVDSGQGGGYTFGSGTRLTVV.

The chain carries TRBV6-5 and TRBJ2-1, with 8 bases fitting TRBD1. After removal of 6 bases from V and 4 bases from J, the junction contained 5 bases not matched to a gene. The CDR3 consists of 14 residues. From germline, CDR1 is MNHEY and CDR2 SVGAGI. The CDR3 sequence: CASSFGQGYNEQFF. CDR3 DNA sequence: TGTGCCAGCAGCTTCGGACAGGGTTACAATGAGCAGTTCTTC.